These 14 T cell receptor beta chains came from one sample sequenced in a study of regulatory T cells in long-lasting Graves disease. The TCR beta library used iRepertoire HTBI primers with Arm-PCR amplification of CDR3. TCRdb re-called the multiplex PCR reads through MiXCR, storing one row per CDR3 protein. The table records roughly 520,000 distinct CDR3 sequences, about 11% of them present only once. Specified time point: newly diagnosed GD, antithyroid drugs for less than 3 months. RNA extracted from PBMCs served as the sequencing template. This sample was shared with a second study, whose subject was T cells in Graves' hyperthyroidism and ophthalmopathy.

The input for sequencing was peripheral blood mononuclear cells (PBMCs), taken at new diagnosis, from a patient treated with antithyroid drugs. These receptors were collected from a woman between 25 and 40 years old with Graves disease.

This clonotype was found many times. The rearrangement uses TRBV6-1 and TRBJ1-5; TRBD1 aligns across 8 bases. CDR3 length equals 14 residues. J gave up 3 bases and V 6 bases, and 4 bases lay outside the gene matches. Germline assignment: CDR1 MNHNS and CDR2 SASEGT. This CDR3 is CASRMGQVNQPQHF. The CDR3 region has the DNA TGTGCCAGCAGGATGGGACAGGTCAATCAGCCCCAGCATTTT.

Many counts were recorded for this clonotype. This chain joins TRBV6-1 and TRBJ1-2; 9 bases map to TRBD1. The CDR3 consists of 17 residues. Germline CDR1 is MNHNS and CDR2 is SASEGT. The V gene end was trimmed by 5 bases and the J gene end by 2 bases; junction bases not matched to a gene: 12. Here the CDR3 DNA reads TGTGCCAGCAGTCGAGACATCCCGGGACAGGGAAACTATGGCTACACCTTC. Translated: CASSRDIPGQGNYGYTF.

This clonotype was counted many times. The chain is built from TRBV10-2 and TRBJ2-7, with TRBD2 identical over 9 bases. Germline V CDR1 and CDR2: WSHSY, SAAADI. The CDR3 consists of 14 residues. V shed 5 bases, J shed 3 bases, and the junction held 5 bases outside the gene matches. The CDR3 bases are TGCGCCAGCAGTTTAGCGGGAGACATCTACGAGCAGTACTTC. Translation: CASSLAGDIYEQYF.

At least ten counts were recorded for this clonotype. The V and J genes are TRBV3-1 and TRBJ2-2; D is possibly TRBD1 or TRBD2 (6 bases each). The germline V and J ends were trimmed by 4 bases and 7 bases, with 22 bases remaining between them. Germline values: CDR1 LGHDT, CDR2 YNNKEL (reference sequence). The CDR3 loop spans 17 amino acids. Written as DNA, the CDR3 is TGTGCCAGCAGCCGTAGCCCCAGGGGTCCGCGGGGCGGGGAGCTGTTTTTT. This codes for CASSRSPRGPRGGELFF.

The CDR3 loop reads CASSSAPEGSPLHF. The DNA for the CDR3 is TGTGCCAGCAGCTCCGCTCCGGAGGGTTCACCCCTCCACTTT. The chain joins TRBV5-4 to TRBJ1-6; D uncertain. Trimming shortened V by 3 bases and J by 9 bases, and 13 bases separated the two germline ends. The V gene's germline CDR1 is SGHNT and CDR2 YYREEE (reference sequence). The CDR3 loop spans 14 amino acids.

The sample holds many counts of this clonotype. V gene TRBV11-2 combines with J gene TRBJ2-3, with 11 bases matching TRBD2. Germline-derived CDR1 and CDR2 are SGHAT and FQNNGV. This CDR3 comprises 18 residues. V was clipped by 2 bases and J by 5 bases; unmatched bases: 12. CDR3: CASSLNIELAGAKDTQYF. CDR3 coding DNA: TGTGCCAGCAGCTTAAATATCGAACTAGCGGGAGCTAAAGATACGCAGTATTTT.

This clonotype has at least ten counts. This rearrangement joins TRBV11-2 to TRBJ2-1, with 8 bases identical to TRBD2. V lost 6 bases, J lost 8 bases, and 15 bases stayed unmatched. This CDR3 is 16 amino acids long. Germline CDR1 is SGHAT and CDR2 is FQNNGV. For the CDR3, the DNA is TGTGCCAGCAGTCCGACCTGGAGCGGGAGCGGGGATGAGCAGTTCTTC. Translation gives CASSPTWSGSGDEQFF.

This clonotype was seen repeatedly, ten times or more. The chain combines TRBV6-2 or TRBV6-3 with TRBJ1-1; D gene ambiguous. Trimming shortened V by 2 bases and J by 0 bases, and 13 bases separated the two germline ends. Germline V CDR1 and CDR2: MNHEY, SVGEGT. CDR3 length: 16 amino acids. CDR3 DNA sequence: TGTGCCAGCAGTTACAGGGAGTCCTTACTGAACACTGAAGCTTTCTTT. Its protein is CASSYRESLLNTEAFF.

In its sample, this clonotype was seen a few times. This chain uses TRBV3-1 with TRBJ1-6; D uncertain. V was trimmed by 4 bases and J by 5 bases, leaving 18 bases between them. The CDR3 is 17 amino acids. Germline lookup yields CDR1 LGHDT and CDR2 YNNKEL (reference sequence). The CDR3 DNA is TGTGCCAGCAGCCCTAACGCAGGCCGGACGGATAATTCACCCCTCCACTTT. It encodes CASSPNAGRTDNSPLHF.

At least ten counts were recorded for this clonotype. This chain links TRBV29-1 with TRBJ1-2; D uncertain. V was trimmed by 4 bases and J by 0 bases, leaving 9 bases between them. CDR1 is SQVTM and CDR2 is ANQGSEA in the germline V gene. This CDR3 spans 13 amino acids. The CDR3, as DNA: TGCAGCGTTGCGGTCAGTTCTAACTATGGCTACACCTTC. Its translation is CSVAVSSNYGYTF.

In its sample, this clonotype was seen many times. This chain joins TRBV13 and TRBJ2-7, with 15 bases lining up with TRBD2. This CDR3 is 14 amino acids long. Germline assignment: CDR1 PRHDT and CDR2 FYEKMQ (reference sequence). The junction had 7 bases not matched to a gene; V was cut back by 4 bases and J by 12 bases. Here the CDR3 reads CASSWGLAGGRPYF. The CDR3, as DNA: TGTGCCAGCAGCTGGGGACTAGCGGGAGGCCGCCCGTACTTC.

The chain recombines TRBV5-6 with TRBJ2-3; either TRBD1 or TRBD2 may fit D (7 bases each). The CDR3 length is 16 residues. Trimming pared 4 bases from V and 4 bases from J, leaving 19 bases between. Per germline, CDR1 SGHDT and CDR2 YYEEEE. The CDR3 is CASSKNRGGLSDTQYF. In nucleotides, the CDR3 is TGTGCCAGCAGCAAAAACAGGGGAGGGTTGTCAGATACGCAGTATTTT.

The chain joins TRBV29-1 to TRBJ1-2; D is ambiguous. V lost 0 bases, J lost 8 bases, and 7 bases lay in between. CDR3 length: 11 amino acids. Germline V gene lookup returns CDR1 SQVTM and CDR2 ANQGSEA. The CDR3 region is CSVEELVGYTF. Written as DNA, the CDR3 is TGCAGCGTTGAAGAGCTGGTGGGCTACACCTTC.

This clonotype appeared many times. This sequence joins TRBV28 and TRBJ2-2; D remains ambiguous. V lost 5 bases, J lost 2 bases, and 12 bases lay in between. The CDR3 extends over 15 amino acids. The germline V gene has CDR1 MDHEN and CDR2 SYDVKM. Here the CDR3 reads CASSMTSTNTGELFF. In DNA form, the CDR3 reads TGTGCCAGCAGTATGACGAGTACAAACACCGGGGAGCTGTTTTTT.